The subject of this entry is one T cell receptor (beta chain). TCRdb's table, derived via immunoSEQ multiplex PCR, lists solely in-frame clones and lacks some. The data contain 50,000 or so clones, 65% to 80% of them singletons. The data belong to a study of radiotherapy plus CTLA-4 blockade in lung cancer. This CDR3 has 16 amino acids. In germline, CDR1 is LNHDA, CDR2 SQIVND (reference sequence). V trimming: 7 bases; J trimming: 3 bases; junction bases outside the gene matches: 12. Sequenced here: peripheral blood, sampled from a patient treated with radiotherapy plus ipilimumab. The clonotype originates from a human donor with non-small cell lung cancer who had a partial response to radiotherapy plus ipilimumab. The chain combines TRBV19 with TRBJ2-5; 9 bases line up with TRBD2. The CDR3 sequence is CASKRGLAGMEETQYF. Here the CDR3 DNA reads TGTGCCAGTAAAAGGGGGCTAGCGGGGATGGAAGAGACCCAGTACTTC.